This T cell receptor (beta chain) came from a study of blood T cell repertoires in COVID-19. The authors' processing: For nucleated cells, counts were estimated from reference gene primer amplification. Some clones are missing from TCRdb's copy, which holds only in-frame ones; the method was immunoSEQ multiplex PCR. That table supplies the V and J calls and clone size; D and trimming were determined from the DNA. The table lists 48,000 or so clones, 70% to 90% of them singletons. The CDR3 is 14 amino acids. V shed 2 bases and J shed 4 bases, with 14 bases lying between them. Germline V gene sequence: CDR1 SQVTM, CDR2 ANQGSEA.

This receptor was identified in a woman of 80 years or more with COVID-19, enrolled during active disease. This chain links TRBV29-1 with TRBJ1-1; maybe TRBD1 (5 bases). Material for sequencing was peripheral blood. Here the CDR3 DNA reads TGCAGCGTTGAAACAGGCGGAGTCCTCACTGAAGCTTTCTTT. Residues: CSVETGGVLTEAFF.